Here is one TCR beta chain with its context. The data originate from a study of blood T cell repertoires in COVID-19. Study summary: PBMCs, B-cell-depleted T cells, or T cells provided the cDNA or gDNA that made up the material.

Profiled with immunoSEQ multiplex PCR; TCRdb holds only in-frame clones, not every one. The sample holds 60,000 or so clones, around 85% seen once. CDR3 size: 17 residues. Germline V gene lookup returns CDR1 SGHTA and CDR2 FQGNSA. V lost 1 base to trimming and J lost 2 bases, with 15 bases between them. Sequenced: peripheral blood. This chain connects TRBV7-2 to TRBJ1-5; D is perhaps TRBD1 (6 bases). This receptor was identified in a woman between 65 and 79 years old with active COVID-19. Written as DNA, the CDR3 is TGTGCCAGCAGCTTAGATATGGGGGCTATCGGCAATCAGCCCCAGCATTTT. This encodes CASSLDMGAIGNQPQHF.